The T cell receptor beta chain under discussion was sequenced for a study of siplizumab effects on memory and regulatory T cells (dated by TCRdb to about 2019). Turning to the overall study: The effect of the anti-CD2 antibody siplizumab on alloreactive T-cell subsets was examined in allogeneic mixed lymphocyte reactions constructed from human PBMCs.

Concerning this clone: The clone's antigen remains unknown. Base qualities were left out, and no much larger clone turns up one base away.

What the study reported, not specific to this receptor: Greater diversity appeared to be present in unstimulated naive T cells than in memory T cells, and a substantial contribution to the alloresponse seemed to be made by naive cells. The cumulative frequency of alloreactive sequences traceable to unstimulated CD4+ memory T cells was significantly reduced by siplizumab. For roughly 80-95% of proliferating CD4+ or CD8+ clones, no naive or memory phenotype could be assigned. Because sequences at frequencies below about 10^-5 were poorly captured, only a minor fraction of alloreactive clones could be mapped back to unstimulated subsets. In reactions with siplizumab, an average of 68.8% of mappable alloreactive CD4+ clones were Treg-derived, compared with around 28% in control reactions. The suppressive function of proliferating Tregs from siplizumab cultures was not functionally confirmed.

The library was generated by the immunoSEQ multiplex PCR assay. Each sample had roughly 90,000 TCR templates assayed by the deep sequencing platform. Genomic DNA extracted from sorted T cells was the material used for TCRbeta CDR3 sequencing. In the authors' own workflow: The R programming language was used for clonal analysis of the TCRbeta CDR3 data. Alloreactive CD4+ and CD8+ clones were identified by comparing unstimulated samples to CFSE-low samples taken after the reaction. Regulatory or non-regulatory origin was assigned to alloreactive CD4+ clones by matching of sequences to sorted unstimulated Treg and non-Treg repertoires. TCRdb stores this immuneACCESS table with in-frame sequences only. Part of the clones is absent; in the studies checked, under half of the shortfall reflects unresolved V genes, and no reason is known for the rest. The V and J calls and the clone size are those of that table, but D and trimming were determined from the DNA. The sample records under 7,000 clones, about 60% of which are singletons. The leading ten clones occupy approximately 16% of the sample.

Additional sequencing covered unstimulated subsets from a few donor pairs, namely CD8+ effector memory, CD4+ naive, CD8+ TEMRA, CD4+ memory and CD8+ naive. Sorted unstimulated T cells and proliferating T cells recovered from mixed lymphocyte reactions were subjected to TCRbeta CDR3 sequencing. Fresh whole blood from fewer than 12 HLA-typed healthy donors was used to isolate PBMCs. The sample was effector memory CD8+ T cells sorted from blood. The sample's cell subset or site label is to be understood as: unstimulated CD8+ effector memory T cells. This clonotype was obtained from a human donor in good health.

The CDR3 protein sequence reads: CASRKSPEAGELFF. The DNA sequence is TGTGCCAGCAGGAAATCTCCGGAGGCCGGGGAGCTGTTTTTT. This receptor chain uses TRBV6-1 and TRBJ2-2, with a tentative D gene TRBD2 over 5 matching bases. Taken from cysteine to phenylalanine, the CDR3 has 14 residues. Only the CDR3 DNA is retained, 42 bases long and in frame from the first base. The germline ends are 14 bases apart after V is trimmed by 6 bases and J by 6 bases. CDR1 MNHNS and CDR2 SASEGT were looked up in the germline V gene.